This TCR beta chain was identified in a study of blood T cell repertoires in COVID-19. For the study at large: The study drew acute and convalescent COVID-19 samples from the United States, Italy and Spain.

Source study methods: Nucleated cell counts were estimated from reference gene primer amplification. Sequencing was performed with immunoSEQ multiplex PCR; in TCRdb, only in-frame clones are kept and a portion is missing. V and J calls plus clone size are reproduced from that table; the DNA served to infer D and trimming. The data hold over 200,000 clones, with approximately 89% observed a single time. Participant age was roughly 18 to 90 years, and participants resided in fewer than 25 US areas. Participants' reported clinical history set cohort assignment. This CDR3 region has 17 residues. Germline V lookup: CDR1 SEHNR, CDR2 FQNEAQ (reference sequence). V was clipped by 4 bases and J by 6 bases, with 22 bases between them.

This TCR came from a woman aged 25 to 39 who had been exposed to COVID-19. What was sequenced was PBMCs or T cells enriched from blood (not recorded which). This chain joins TRBV7-9 and TRBJ2-1; weak D call: TRBD2 (5 bases). DNA of the CDR3: TGTGCCAGCAGCTCACTCCCCATGGGAGAAGTGGGCAATGAGCAGTTCTTC. Amino acids: CASSSLPMGEVGNEQFF.